Presented here are 9 T cell receptor beta chains from one specimen sequenced in a study of cytomegalovirus exposure and HLA in healthy donors. This PCR relied on a set of 60 Vbeta primers and 13 Jbeta primers. Method: immunoSEQ multiplex PCR; TCRdb's copy keeps in-frame clones and lacks some. Seen here are about 96,000 clones, around 74% observed once, and the top ten hold 2.5% to 3.5%. Sequenced sample: PBMCs. The receptors were sampled from a female donor in good health and CMV-seropositive.

The V gene is TRBV7-2, the J gene TRBJ2-1; 8 nucleotides align to TRBD2. CDR1 SGHTA and CDR2 FQGNSA come from the germline V gene. The trim removed 1 base at V and 6 bases at J, leaving 8 bases unmatched. The CDR3 is made up of 16 amino acids. The CDR3 nucleotides are TGTGCCAGCAGCTTAGTTTCGGGAGGGCCCATCAATGAGCAGTTCTTC. Protein product: CASSLVSGGPINEQFF.

The chain has TRBV28 and TRBJ2-7; D is possibly TRBD2 (5 bases). From germline, CDR1 is MDHEN and CDR2 SYDVKM. This CDR3 spans 12 amino acids. V lost 2 bases, J lost 12 bases, and 14 bases lay in between. CDR3 sequence: CASSLGLLDLYF. The CDR3 DNA follows: TGTGCCAGCAGTTTAGGACTTCTCGATCTGTACTTC. Supplemented by reference TRBV28 and TRBJ2-7, the full variable domain reads DVKVTQSSRYLVKRTGEKVFLECVQDMDHENMFWYRQDPGLGLRLIYFSYDVKMKEKGDIPEGYSVSREKKERFSLILESASTNQTSMYLCASSLGLLDLYFGPGTRLTVT.

This chain uses TRBV15 with TRBJ1-1; the D gene is possibly TRBD1 (5 bases). From germline, CDR1 is LNHNV and CDR2 YYDKDF (reference sequence). The CDR3 totals 14 residues. V lost 0 bases, J lost 5 bases, and 10 bases lay in between. The CDR3 loop is CATSRDLRVTEAFF. The CDR3 coding sequence is TGTGCCACCAGCAGAGATCTCAGGGTTACTGAAGCTTTCTTT. Together with reference TRBV15 and TRBJ1-1, the CDR3 gives the full variable domain: DAMVIQNPRYQVTQFGKPVTLSCSQTLNHNVMYWYQQKSSQAPKLLFHYYDKDFNNEADTPDNFQSRRPNTSFCFLDIRSPGLGDTAMYLCATSRDLRVTEAFFGQGTRLTVV.

J is TRBJ1-3 and V is TRBV30; the D gene is possibly TRBD1 (5 bases). This CDR3 is built from 14 residues. V was clipped by 3 bases and J by 0 bases, with 9 bases between them. Looked up from germline, CDR1 is GTSNPN and CDR2 is SVGIG (reference sequence). The DNA for the CDR3 is TGTGCCTGGAGGGTTGGGGCCTCTGGAAACACCATATATTTT. Its protein is CAWRVGASGNTIYF.

The chain combines TRBV2 with TRBJ1-1, with 7 bases matching TRBD1. The V gene end was trimmed by 7 bases and the J gene end by 4 bases; junction bases not matched to a gene: 15. Germline V CDR1 and CDR2: SNHLY, FYNNEI. The CDR3 contains 16 residues. The CDR3 coding sequence is TGTGCCAGCACCCCCGCGAGGGGGCGCAGGGGCACTGAAGCTTTCTTT. This encodes CASTPARGRRGTEAFF. Supplemented by reference TRBV2 and TRBJ1-1, the full variable domain reads EPEVTQTPSHQVTQMGQEVILRCVPISNHLYFYWYRQILGQKVEFLVSFYNNEISEKSEIFDDQFSVERPDGSNFTLKIRSTKLEDSAMYFCASTPARGRRGTEAFFGQGTRLTVV.

The genes are TRBV15 and TRBJ2-7; possible D gene TRBD1, 6 bases. The CDR3 extends over 14 amino acids. Germline V gene sequence: CDR1 LNHNV, CDR2 YYDKDF (reference sequence). Trimming removed 2 bases from V and 4 bases from J, with 12 bases in between. Here the CDR3 reads CATSRSSQGYEQYF. For the CDR3, the DNA is TGTGCCACCAGCAGATCTAGTCAGGGGTACGAGCAGTACTTC.

This clone has a handful of counts. The V and J genes are TRBV4-3 and TRBJ2-7; D unclear. V shed 1 base and J shed 1 base, with 8 bases lying between them. CDR1 LGHNA and CDR2 YSLEER come from the germline V gene. This CDR3 is built from 14 residues. CDR3 nucleotides: TGCGCCAGCAGCCAAGTTTCCCTTTCCTACGAGCAGTACTTC. The encoded protein is CASSQVSLSYEQYF.

This clone appeared a few times. The genes are TRBV6-4 and TRBJ2-1, with TRBD2 identical over 10 bases. V was clipped by 0 bases and J by 10 bases; unmatched bases: 6. Germline CDR1 is MRHNA and CDR2 is SNTAGT. The length of the CDR3 is 15 residues. As DNA, the CDR3 is TGTGCCAGCAGTGACTCGCCTAGCGGGGGAGGGGAGCAGTTCTTC. Protein sequence: CASSDSPSGGGEQFF.

J is TRBJ1-1 and V is TRBV6-5; D is uncertain. Per the germline V gene, CDR1 is MNHEY and CDR2 is SVGAGI. This CDR3 region has 15 residues. Between the trimmed V and J ends, which lost 0 bases and 1 base, there was a span of 9 bases. CDR3 in amino acids: CASSYSTTRNTEAFF. CDR3 nucleotide sequence: TGTGCCAGCAGTTACTCGACAACAAGGAACACTGAAGCTTTCTTT.